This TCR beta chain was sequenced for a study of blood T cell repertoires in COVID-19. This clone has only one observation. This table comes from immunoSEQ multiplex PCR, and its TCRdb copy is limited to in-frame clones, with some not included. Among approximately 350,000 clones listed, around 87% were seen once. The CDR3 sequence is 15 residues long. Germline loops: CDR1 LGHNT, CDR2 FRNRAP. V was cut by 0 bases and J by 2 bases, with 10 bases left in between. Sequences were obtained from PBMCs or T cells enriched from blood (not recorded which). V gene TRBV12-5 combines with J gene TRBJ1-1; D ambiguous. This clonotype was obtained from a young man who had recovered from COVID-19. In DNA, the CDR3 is TGTGCTAGTGGTTTGGTCGACAAACCCAACACTGAAGCTTTCTTT. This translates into CASGLVDKPNTEAFF. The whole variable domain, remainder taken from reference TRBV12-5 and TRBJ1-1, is DARVTQTPRHKVTEMGQEVTMRCQPILGHNTVFWYRQTMMQGLELLAYFRNRAPLDDSGMPKDRFSAEMPDATLATLKIQPSEPRDSAVYFCASGLVDKPNTEAFFGQGTRLTVV.